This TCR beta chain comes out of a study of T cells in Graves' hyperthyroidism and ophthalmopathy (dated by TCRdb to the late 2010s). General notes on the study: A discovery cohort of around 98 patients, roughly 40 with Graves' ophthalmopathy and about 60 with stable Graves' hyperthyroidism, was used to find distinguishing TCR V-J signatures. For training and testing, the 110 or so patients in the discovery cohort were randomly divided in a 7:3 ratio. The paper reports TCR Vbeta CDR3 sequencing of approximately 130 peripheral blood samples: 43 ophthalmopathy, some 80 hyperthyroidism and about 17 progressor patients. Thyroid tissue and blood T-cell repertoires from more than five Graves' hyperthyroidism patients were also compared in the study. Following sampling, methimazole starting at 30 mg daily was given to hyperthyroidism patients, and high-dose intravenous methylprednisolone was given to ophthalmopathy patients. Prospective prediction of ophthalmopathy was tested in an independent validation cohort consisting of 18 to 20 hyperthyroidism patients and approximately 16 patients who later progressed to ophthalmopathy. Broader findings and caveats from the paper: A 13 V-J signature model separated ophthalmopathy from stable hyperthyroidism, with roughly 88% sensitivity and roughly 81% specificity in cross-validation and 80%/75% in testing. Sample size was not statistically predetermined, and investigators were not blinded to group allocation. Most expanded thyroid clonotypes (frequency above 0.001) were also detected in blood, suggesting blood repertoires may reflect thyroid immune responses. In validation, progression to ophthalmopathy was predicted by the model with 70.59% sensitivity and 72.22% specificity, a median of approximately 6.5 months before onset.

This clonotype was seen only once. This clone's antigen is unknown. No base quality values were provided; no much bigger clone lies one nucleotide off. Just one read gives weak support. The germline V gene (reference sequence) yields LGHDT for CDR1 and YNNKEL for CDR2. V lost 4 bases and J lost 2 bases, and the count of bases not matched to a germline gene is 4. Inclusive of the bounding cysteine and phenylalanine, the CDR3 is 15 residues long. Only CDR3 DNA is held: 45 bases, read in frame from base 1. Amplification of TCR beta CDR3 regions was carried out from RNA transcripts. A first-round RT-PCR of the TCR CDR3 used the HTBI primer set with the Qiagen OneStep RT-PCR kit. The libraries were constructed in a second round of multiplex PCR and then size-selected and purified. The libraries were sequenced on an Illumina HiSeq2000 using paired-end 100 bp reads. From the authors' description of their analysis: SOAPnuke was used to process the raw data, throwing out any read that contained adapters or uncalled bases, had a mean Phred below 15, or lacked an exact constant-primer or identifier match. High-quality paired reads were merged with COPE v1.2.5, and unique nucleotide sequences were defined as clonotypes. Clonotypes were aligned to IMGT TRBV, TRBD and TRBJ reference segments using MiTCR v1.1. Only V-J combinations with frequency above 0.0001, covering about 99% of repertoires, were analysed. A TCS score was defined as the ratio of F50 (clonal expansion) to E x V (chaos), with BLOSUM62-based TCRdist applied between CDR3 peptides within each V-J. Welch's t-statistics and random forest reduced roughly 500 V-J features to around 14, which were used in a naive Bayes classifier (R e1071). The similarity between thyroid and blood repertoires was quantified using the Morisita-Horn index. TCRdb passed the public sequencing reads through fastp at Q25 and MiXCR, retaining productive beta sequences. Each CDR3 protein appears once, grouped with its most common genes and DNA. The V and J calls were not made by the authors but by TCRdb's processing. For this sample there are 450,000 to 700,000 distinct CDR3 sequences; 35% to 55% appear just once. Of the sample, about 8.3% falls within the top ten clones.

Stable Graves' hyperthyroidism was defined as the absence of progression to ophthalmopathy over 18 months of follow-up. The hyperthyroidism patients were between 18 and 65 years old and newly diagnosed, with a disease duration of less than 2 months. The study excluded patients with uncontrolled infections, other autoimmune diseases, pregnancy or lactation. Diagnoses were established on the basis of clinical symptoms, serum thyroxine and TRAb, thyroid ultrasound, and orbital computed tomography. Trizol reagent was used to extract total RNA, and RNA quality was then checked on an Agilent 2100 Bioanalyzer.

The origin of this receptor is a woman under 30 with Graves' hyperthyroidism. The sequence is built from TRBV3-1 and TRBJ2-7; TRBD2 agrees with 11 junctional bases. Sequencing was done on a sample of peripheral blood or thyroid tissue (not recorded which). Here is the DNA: TGTGCCAGCAGCCTCCTGACTAGCGGGGCCTACGAGCAGTACTTC. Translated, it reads CASSLLTSGAYEQYF.